This T cell receptor (beta chain) originates from a study of blood T cell repertoires in COVID-19. About the research overall: Sample material is recorded as cDNA or gDNA derived from T cells, B-cell-depleted T cells, or PBMCs.

Here immunoSEQ multiplex PCR was the method, and the copy in TCRdb shows in-frame clones only, minus some. The sample includes 90,000 to 110,000 clones, approximately 82% of them seen just once. CDR3 size: 12 residues. Germline assignment: CDR1 SGHRS and CDR2 YFSETQ. V lost 3 bases and J lost 12, with 15 bases in between. Sequences were obtained from peripheral blood. The chain employs TRBV5-1 and TRBJ1-1; D is perhaps TRBD1 (5 bases). This clonotype was obtained from a woman aged 80 or over with acute or convalescent COVID-19. CDR3 sequence reads: CASSWGGDGSFF. The DNA for the CDR3 is TGCGCCAGCAGCTGGGGAGGGGACGGATCTTTCTTT.